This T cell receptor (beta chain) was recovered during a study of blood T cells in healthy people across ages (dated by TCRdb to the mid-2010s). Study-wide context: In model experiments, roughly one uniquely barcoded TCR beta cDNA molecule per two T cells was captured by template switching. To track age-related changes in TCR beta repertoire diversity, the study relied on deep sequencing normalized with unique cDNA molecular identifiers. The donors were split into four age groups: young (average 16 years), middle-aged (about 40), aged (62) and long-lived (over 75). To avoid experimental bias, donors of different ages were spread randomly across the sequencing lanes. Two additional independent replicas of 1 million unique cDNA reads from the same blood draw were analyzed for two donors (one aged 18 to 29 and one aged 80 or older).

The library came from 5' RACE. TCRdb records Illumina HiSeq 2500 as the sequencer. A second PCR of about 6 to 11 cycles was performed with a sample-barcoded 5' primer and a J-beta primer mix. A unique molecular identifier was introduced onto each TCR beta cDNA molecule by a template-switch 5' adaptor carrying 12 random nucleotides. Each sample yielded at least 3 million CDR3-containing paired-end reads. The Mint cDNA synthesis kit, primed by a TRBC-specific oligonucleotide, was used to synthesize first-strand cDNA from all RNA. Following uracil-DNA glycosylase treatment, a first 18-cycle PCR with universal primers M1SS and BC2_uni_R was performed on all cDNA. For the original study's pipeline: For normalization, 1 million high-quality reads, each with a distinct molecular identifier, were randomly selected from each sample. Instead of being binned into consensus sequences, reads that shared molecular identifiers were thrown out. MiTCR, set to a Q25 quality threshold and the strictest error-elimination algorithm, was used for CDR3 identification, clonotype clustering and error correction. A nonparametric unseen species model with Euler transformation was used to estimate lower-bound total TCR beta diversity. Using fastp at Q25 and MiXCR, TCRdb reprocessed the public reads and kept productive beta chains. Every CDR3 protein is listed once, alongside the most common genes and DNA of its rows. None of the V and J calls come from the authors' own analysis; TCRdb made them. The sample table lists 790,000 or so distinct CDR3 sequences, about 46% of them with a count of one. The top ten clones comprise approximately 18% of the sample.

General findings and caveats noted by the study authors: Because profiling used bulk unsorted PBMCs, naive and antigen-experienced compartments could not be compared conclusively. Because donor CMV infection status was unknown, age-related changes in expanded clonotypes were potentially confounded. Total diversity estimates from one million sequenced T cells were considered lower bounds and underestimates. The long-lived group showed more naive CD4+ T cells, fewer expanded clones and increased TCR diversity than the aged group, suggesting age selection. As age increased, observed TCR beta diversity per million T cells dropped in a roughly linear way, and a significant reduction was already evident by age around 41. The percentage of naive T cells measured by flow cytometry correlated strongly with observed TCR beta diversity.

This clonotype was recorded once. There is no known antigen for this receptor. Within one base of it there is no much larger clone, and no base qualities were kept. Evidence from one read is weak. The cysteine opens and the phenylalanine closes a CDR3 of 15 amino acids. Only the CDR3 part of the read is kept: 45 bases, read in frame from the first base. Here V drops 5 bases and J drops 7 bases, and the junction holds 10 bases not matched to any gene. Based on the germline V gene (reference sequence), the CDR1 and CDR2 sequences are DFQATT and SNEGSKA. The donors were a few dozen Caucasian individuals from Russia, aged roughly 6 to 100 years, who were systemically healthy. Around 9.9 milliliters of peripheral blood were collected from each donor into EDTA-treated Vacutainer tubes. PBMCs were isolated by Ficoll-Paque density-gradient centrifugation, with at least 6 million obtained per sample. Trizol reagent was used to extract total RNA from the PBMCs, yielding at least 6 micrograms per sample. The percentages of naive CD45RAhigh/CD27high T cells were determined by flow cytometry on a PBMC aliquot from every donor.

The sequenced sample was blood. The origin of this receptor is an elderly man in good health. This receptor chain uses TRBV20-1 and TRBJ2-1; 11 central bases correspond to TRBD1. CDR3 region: CSARGPGTGGNEQFF. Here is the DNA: TGCAGTGCTCGGGGCCCCGGGACAGGGGGAAATGAGCAGTTCTTC.